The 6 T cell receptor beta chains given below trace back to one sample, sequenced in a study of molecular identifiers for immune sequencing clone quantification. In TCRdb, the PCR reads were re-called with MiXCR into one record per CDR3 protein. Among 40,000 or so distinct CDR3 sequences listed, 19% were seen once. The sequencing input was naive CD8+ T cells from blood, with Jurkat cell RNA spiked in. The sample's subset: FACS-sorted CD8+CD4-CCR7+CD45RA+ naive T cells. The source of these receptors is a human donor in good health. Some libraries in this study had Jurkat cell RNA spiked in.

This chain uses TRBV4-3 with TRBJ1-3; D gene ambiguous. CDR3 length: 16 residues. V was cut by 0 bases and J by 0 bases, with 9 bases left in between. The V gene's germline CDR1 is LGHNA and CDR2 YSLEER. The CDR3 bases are TGCGCCAGCAGCCAAGATACAGCGCGCTCTGGAAACACCATATATTTT. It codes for CASSQDTARSGNTIYF.

For the CDR3, the DNA is TGTGCCAGCAGCCCTATTCCGGCGGAGACCCAGTACTTC. This translates into CASSPIPAETQYF. This sequence joins TRBV7-6 and TRBJ2-5; no clear D. This CDR3 contains 13 residues. CDR1 is SGHVS, CDR2 FNYEAQ, per germline. Trimming removed 5 bases at V and 5 bases at J, with 12 bases between.

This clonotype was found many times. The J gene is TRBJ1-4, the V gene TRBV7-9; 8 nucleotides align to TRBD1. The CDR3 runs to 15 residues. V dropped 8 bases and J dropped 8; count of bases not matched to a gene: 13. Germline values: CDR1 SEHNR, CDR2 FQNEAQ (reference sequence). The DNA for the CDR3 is TGTGCCAGCCGAGAATCCGGGACAGGTGGAGAAAAACTGTTTTTT. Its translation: CASRESGTGGEKLFF.

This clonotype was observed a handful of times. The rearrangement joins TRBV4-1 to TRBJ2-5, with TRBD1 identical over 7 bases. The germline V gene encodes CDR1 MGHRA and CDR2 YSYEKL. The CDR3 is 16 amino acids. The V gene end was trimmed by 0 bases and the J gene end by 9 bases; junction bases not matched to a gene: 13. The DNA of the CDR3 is TGCGCCAGCAGCCAAGAAGGGAACAGGGGATGGGAGTCCCAGTACTTC. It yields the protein CASSQEGNRGWESQYF.

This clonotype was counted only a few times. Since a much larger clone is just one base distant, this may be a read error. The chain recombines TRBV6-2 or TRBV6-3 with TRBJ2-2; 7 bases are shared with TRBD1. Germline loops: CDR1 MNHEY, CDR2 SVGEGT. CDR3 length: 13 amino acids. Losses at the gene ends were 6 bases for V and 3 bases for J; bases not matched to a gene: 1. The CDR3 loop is CASRTGDTGELFF. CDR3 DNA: TGTGCCAGCAGAACAGGGGACACCGGGGAGCTGTTTTTT.

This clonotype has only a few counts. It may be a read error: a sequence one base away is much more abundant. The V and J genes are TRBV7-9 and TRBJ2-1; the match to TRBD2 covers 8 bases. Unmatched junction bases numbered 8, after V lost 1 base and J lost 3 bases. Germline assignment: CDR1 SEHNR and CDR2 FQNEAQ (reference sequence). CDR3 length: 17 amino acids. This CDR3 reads CASSLDGGARYYNEQFF. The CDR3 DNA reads TGTGCCAGCAGCTTAGACGGGGGGGCTCGTTACTACAATGAGCAGTTCTTC.